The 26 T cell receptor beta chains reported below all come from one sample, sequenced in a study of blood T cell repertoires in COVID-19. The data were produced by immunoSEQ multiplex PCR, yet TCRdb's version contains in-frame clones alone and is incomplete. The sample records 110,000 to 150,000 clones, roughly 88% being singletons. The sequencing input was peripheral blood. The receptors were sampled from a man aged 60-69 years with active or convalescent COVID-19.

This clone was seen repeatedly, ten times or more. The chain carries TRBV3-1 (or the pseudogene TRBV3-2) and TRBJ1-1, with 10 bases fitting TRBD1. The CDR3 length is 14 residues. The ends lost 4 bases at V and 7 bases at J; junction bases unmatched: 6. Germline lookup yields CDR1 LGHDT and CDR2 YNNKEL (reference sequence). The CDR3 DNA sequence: TGTGCCAGCAGCCGGACAGGGGGTACCCATGAAGCTTTCTTT. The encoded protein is CASSRTGGTHEAFF.

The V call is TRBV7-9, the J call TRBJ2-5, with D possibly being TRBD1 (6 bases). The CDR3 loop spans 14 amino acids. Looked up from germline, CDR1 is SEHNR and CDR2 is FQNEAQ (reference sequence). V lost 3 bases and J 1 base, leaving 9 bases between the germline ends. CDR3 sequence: CASSFNRAQETQYF. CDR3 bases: TGTGCCAGCAGCTTCAACAGGGCCCAAGAGACCCAGTACTTC.

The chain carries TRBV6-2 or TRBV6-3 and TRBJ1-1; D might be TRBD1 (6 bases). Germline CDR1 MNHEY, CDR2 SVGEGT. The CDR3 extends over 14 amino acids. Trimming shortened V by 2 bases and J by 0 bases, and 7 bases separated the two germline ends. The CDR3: CASSYGQLNTEAFF. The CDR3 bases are TGTGCCAGCAGTTACGGACAGTTGAACACTGAAGCTTTCTTT.

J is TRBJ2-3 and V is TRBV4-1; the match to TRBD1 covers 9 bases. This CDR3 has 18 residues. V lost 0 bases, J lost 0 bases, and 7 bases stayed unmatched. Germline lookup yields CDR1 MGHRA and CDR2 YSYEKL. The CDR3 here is CASSQDSNRGPSTDTQYF. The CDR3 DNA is TGCGCCAGCAGCCAAGACAGTAACAGGGGGCCGAGCACAGATACGCAGTATTTT.

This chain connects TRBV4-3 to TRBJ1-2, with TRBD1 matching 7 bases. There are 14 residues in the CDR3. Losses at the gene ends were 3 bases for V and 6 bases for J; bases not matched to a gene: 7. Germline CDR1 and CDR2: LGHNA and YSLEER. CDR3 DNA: TGCGCCAGCAGCCAGGTGACAGGGTGGAATGGCTACACCTTC. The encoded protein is CASSQVTGWNGYTF.

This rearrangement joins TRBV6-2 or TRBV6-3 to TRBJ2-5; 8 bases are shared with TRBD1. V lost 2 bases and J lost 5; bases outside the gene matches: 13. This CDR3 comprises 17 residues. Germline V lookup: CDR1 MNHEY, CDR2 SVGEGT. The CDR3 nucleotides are TGTGCCAGCAGTTACCCTAATCGCCAGGGGGCGAGGGAGACCCAGTACTTC. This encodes CASSYPNRQGARETQYF.

The CDR3 DNA reads as TGCGCCAGCAGCCCGCGGACAGGGTCCAATGAGCAGTTCTTC. Its translation: CASSPRTGSNEQFF. V and J are TRBV5-1 and TRBJ2-1, with 8 bases that match TRBD1. V gave up 4 bases and J gave up 6 bases; unmatched junction bases: 6. The germline V gene encodes CDR1 SGHRS and CDR2 YFSETQ. The CDR3 covers 14 residues.

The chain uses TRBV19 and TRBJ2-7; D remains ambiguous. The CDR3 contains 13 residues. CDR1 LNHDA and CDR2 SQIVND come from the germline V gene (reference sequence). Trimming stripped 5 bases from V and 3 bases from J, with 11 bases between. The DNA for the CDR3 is TGTGCCAGTAGTCTTAGTCCCGGCTACGAGCAGTACTTC. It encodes CASSLSPGYEQYF.

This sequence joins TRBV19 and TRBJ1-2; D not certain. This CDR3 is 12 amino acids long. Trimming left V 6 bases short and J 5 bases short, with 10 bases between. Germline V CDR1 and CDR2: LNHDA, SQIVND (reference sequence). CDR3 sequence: CASSGGQYGYTF. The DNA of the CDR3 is TGTGCCAGTAGCGGCGGGCAGTATGGCTACACCTTC.

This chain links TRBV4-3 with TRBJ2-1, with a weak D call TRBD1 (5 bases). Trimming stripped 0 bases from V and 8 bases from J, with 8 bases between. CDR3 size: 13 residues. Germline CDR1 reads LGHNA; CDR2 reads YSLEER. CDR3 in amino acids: CASSQDLGDEQFF. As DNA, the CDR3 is TGCGCCAGCAGCCAAGATTTAGGGGATGAGCAGTTCTTC.

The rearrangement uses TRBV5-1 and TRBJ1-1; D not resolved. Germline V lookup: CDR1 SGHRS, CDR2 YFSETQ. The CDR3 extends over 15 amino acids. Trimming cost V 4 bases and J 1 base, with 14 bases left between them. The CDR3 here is CASSPSEQPNTEAFF. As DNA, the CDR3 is TGCGCCAGCAGCCCCAGTGAACAGCCGAACACTGAAGCTTTCTTT.

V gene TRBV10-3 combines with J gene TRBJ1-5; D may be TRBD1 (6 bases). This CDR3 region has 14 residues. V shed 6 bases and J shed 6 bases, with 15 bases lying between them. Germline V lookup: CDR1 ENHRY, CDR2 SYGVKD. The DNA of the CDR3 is TGTGCCATCAGCTTGACAGGAGCTGGTCAGCCCCAGCATTTT. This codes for CAISLTGAGQPQHF.

The CDR3 DNA reads TGCGCCAGCAGCTTGGACCCACTTTTAACTGAAGCTTTCTTT. Translated, it gives CASSLDPLLTEAFF. V and J are TRBV5-1 and TRBJ1-1; D remains ambiguous. Trimming stripped 0 bases from V and 5 bases from J, with 11 bases between. CDR3 size: 14 residues. From germline, CDR1 is SGHRS and CDR2 YFSETQ.

CDR3 amino acids: CASSNGLAGATYNEQFF. The CDR3, as DNA: TGTGCCAGCTCAAACGGACTAGCGGGGGCCACTTACAATGAGCAGTTCTTC. The chain uses TRBV18 and TRBJ2-1, with TRBD2 matching 13 bases. J was trimmed by 4 bases and V by 5 bases; bases with no gene match: 8. The CDR3 is 17 residues long. CDR1 is KGHSH, CDR2 LQKENI, per germline.

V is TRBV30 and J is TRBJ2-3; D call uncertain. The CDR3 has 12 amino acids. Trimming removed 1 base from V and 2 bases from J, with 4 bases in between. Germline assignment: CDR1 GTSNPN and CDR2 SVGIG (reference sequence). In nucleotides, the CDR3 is TGTGCCTGGAGTGATAACACAGATACGCAGTATTTT. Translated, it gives CAWSDNTDTQYF.

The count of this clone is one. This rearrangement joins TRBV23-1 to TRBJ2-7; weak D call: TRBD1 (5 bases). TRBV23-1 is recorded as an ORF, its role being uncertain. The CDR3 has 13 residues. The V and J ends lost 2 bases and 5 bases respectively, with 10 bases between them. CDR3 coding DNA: TGCGCCAGCAGTCAAGGCAGGGTTCACGAGCAGTACGTC. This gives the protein CASSQGRVHEQYV.

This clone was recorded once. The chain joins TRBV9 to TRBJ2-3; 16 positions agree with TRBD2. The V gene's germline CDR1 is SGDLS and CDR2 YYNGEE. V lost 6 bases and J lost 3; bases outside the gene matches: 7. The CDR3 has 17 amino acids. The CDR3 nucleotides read TGTGCCAGCACCCTTGGGGGACTAGCGGGAGGGACAGATACGCAGTATTTT. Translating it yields CASTLGGLAGGTDTQYF.

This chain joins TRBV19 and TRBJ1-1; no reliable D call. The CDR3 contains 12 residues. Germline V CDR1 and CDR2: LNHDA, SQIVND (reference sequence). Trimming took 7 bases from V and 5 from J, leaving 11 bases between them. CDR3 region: CASKRGRTEAFF. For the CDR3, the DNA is TGTGCCAGTAAGCGGGGTCGGACTGAAGCTTTCTTT.

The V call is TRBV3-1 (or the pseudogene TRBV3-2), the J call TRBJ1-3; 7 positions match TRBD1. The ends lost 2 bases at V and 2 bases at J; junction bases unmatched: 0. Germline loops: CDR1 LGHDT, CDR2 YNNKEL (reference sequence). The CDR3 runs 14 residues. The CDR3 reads CASSQTGAGNTIYF. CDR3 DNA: TGTGCCAGCAGCCAAACAGGGGCTGGAAACACCATATATTTT.

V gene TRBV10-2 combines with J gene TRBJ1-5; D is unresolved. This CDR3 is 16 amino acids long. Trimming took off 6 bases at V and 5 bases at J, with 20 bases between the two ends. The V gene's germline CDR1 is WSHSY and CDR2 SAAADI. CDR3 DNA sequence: TGCGCCAGCAGCGACTTATATAACCAGAAAGATCAGCCCCAGCATTTT. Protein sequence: CASSDLYNQKDQPQHF.

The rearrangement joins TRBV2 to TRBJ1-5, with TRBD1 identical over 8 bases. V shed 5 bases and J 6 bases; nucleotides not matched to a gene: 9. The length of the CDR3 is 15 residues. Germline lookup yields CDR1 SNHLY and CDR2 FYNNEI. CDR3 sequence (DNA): TGTGCCAGCAGTTACCAGGACAGGGCTTCTCAGCCCCAGCATTTT. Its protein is CASSYQDRASQPQHF. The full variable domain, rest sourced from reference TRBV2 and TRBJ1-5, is EPEVTQTPSHQVTQMGQEVILRCVPISNHLYFYWYRQILGQKVEFLVSFYNNEISEKSEIFDDQFSVERPDGSNFTLKIRSTKLEDSAMYFCASSYQDRASQPQHFGDGTRLSIL.

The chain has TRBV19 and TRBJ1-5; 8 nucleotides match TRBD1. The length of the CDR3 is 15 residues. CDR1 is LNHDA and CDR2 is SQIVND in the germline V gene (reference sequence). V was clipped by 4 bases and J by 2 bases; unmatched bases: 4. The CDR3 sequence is CASSNRGLGNQPQHF. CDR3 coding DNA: TGTGCCAGTAGTAACAGGGGGTTGGGCAATCAGCCCCAGCATTTT.

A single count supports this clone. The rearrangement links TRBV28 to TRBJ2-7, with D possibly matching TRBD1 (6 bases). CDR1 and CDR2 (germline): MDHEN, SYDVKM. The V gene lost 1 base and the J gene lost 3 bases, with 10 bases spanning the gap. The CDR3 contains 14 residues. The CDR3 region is CASSLSGANYEQYV. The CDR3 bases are TGTGCCAGCAGTTTATCAGGGGCTAACTACGAGCAGTACGTC.

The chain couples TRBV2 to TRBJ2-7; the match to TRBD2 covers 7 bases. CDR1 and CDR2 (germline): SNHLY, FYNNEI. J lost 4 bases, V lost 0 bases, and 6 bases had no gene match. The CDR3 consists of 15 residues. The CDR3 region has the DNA TGTGCCAGCAGTGAAGCGGGGAGGGGATCGTACGAGCAGTACTTC. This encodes CASSEAGRGSYEQYF.

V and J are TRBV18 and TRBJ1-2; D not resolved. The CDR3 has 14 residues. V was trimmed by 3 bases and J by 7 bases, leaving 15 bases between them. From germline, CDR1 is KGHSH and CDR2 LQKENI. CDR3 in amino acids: CASSPPRIPGGYTF. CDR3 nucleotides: TGTGCCAGCTCACCTCCAAGGATCCCGGGTGGCTACACCTTC. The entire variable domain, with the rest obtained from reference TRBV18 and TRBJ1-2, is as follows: NAGVMQNPRHLVRRRGQEARLRCSPMKGHSHVYWYRQLPEEGLKFMVYLQKENIIDESGMPKERFSAEFPKEGPSILRIQQVVRGDSAAYFCASSPPRIPGGYTFGSGTRLTVV.

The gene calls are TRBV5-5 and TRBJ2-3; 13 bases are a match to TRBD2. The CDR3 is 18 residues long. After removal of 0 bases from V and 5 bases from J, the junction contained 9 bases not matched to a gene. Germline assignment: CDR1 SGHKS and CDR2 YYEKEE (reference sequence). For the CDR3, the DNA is TGTGCCAGCAGCTTGGCTTCGGGACTAGCGGGGCGGGTAGATACGCAGTATTTT. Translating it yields CASSLASGLAGRVDTQYF. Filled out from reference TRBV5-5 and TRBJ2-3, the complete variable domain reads DAGVTQSPTHLIKTRGQQVTLRCSPISGHKSVSWYQQVLGQGPQFIFQYYEKEERGRGNFPDRFSARQFPNYSSELNVNALLLGDSALYLCASSLASGLAGRVDTQYFGPGTRLTVL.